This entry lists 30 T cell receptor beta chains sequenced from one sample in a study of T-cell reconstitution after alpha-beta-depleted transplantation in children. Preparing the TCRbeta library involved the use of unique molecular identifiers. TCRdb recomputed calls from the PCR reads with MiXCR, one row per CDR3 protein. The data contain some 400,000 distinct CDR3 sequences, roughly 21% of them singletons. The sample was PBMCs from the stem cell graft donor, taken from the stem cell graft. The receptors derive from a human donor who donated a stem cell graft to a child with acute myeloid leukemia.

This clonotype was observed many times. In DNA form, the CDR3 reads TGTGCCAGCAGTTTGAAGGGTGCCTACAATGAGCAGTTCTTC. Translation gives CASSLKGAYNEQFF. This chain joins TRBV12-3 or TRBV12-4 and TRBJ2-1, with no clear D. The CDR3 extends over 14 amino acids. Trimming took 3 bases from V and 2 from J, leaving 8 bases between them.

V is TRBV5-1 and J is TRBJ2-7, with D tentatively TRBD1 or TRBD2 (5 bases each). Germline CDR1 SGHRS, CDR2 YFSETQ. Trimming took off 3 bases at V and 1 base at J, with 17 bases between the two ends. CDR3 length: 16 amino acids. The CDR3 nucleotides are TGCGCCAGCAGCTGGGGACCGCGAGATGGGTCCTACGAGCAGTACTTC. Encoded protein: CASSWGPRDGSYEQYF.

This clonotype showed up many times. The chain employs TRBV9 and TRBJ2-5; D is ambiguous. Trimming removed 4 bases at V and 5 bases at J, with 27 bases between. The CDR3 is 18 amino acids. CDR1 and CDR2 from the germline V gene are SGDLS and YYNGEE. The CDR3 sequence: CASSLRNVKKGWWETQYF. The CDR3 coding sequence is TGTGCCAGCAGCCTTCGAAACGTAAAGAAAGGATGGTGGGAGACCCAGTACTTC.

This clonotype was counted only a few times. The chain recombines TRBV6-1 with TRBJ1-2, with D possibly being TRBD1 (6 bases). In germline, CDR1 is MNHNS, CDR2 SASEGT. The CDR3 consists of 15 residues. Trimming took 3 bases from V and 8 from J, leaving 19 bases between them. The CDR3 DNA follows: TGTGCCAGCAGTGAGATGTCAGGGGCCCTGAGGGGCTACACCTTC. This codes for CASSEMSGALRGYTF.

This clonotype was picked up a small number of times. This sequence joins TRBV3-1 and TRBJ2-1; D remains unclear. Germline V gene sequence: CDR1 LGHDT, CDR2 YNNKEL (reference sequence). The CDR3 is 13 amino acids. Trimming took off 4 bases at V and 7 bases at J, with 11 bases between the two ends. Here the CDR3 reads CASSRAYWNEQFF. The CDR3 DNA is TGTGCCAGCAGCCGGGCCTATTGGAATGAGCAGTTCTTC.

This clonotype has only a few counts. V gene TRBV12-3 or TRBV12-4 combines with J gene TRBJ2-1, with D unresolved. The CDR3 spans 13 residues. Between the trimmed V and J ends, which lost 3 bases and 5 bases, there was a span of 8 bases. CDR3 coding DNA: TGTGCCAGCAGTTTGCAGCAAAACAATGAGCAGTTCTTC. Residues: CASSLQQNNEQFF.

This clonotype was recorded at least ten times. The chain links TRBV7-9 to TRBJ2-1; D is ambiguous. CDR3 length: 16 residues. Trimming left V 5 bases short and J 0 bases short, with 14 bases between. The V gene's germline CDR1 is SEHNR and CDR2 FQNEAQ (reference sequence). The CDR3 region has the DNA TGTGCCAGCAGCCCAGGACGGGTGAGCTCCTACAATGAGCAGTTCTTC. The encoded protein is CASSPGRVSSYNEQFF. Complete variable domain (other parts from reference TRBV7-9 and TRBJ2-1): DTGVSQNPRHKITKRGQNVTFRCDPISEHNRLYWYRQTLGQGPEFLTYFQNEAQLEKSRLLSDRFSAERPKGSFSTLEIQRTEQGDSAMYLCASSPGRVSSYNEQFFGPGTRLTVL.

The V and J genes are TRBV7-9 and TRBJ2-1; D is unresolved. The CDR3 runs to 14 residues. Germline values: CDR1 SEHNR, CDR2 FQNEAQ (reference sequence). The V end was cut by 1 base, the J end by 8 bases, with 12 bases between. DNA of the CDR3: TGTGCCAGCAGCTTAGAATCCCTAGGCGATGAGCAGTTCTTC. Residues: CASSLESLGDEQFF.

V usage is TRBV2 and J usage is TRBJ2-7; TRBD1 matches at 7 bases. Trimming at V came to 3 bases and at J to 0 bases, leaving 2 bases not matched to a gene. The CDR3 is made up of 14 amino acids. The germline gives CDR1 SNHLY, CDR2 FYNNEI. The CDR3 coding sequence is TGTGCCAGCAGTGATAGGGACAGCTCCTACGAGCAGTACTTC. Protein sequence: CASSDRDSSYEQYF. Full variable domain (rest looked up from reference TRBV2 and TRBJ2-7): EPEVTQTPSHQVTQMGQEVILRCVPISNHLYFYWYRQILGQKVEFLVSFYNNEISEKSEIFDDQFSVERPDGSNFTLKIRSTKLEDSAMYFCASSDRDSSYEQYFGPGTRLTVT.

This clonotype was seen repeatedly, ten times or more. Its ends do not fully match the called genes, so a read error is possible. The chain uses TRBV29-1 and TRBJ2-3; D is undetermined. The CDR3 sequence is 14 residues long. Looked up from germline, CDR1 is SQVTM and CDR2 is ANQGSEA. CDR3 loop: CSVEEALSTDTQYF. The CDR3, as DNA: TGCAGCGTGGAAGAGGCACTCAGCACAGATACGCAGTATTTT.

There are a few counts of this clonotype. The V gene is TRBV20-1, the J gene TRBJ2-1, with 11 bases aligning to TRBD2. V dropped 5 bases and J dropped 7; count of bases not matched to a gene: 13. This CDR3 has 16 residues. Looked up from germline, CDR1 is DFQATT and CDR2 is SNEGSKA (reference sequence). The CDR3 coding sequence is TGCAGTGCTCGAAAACTTAGCGGGAGGGCCAGAAATGAGCAGTTCTTC. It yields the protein CSARKLSGRARNEQFF.

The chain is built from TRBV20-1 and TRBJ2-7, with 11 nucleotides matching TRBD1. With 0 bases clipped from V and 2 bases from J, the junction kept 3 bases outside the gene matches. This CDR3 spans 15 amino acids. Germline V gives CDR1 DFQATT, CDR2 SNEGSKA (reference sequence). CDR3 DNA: TGCAGTGCTAGAGATCGGGACAGGGGGACCTACGAGCAGTACTTC. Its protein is CSARDRDRGTYEQYF.

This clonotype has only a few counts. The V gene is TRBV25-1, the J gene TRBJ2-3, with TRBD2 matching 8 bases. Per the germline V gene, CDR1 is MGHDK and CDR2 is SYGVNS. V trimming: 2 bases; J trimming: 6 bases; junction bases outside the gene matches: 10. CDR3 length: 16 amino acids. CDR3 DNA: TGTGCCAGCAGTGAAGGAGCGGGGGCTGGGGGGGATACGCAGTATTTT. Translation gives CASSEGAGAGGDTQYF.

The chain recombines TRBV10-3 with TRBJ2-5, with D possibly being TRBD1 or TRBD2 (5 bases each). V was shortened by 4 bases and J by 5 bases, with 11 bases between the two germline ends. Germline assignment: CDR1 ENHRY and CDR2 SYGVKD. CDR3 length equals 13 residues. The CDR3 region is CAISVRDGETQYF. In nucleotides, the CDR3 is TGTGCCATCAGTGTGAGGGACGGTGAGACCCAGTACTTC.

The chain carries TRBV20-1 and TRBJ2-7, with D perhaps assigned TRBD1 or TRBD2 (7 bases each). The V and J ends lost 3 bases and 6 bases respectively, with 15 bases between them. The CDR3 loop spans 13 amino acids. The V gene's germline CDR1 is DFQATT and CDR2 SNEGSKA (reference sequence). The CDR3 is CSASQGEGLEQYF. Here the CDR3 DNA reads TGCAGTGCTAGCCAGGGGGAGGGTCTCGAGCAGTACTTC.

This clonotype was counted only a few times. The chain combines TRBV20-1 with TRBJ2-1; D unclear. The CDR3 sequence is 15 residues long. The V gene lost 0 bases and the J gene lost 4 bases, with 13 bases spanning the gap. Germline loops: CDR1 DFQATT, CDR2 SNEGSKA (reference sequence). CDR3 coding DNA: TGCAGTGCTAGAGAACAGACTCGTCGTTACAATGAGCAGTTCTTC. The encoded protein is CSAREQTRRYNEQFF.

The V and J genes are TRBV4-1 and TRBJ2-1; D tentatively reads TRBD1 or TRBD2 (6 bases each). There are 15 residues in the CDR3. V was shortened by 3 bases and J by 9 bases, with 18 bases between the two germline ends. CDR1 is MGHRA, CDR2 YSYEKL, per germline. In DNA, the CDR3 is TGCGCCAGCAGCCACGGGGGACTGGGGGCATTTGAGCAGTTCTTC. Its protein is CASSHGGLGAFEQFF.

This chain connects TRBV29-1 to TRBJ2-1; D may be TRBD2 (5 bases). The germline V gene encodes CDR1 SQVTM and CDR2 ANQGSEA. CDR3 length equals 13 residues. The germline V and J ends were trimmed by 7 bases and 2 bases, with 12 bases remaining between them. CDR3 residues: CSGWEQPYNEQFF. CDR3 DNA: TGCAGCGGCTGGGAGCAGCCCTACAATGAGCAGTTCTTC.

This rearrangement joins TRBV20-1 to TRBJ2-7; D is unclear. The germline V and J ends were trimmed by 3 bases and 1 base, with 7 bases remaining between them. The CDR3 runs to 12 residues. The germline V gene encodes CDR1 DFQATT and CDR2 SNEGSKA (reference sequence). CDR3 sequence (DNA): TGCAGTGCTAGCCCGACATCCTACGAGCAGTACTTC. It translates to CSASPTSYEQYF.

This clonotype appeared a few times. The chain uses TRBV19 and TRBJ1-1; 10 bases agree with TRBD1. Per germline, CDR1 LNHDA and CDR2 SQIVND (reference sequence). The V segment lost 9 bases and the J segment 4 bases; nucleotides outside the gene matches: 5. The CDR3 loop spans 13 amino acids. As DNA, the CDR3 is TGTGCCAGCCAGACAGGGGGCATCACTGAAGCTTTCTTT. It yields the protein CASQTGGITEAFF.

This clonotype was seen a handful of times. CDR3 nucleotide sequence: TGTGCCAGCTCACTCAGTAAGGGTTATGAGCAGTTCTTC. Translating gives CASSLSKGYEQFF. The rearrangement links TRBV18 to TRBJ2-1; D unclear. The V end lost 4 bases, the J end lost 8 bases, and 12 bases lay between the germline ends. The CDR3 is made up of 13 amino acids. CDR1 KGHSH and CDR2 LQKENI come from the germline V gene.

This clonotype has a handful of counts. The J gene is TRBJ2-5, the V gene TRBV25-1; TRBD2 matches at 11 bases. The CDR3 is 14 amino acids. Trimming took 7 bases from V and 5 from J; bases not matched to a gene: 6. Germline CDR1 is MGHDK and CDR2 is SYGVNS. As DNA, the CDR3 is TGTGCCAGCAATAGCGGGAGGGCCGGGGAGACCCAGTACTTC. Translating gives CASNSGRAGETQYF. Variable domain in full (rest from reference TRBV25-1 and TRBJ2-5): EADIYQTPRYLVIGTGKKITLECSQTMGHDKMYWYQQDPGMELHLIHYSYGVNSTEKGDLSSESTVSRIRTEHFPLTLESARPSHTSQYLCASNSGRAGETQYFGPGTRLLVL.

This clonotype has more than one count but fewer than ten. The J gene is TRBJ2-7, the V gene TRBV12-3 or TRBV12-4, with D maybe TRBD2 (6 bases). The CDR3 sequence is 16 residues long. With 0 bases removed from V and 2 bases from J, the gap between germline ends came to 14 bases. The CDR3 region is CASSLAGGLAAYEQYF. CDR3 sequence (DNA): TGTGCCAGCAGTTTAGCGGGTGGGTTAGCGGCCTACGAGCAGTACTTC.

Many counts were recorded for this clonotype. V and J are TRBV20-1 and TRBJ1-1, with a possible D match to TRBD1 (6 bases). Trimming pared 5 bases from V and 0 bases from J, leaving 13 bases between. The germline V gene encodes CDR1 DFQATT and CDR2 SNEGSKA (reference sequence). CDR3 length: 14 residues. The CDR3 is CSAGEQGMNTEAFF. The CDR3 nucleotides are TGCAGTGCTGGGGAACAGGGAATGAACACTGAAGCTTTCTTT.

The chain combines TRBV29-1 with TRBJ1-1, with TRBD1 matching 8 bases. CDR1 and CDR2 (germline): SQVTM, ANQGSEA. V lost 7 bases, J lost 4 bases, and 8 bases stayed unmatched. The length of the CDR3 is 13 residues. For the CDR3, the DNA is TGCAGCGCCGCGGGACAGGCGCTCACTGAAGCTTTCTTT. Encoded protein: CSAAGQALTEAFF.

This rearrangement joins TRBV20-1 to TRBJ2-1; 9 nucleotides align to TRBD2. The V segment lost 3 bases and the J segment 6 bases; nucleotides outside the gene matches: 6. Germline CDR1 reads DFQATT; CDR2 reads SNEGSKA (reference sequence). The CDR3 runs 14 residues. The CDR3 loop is CSASSGSLGNEQFF. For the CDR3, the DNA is TGCAGTGCTAGTAGCGGGAGCTTGGGCAATGAGCAGTTCTTC.

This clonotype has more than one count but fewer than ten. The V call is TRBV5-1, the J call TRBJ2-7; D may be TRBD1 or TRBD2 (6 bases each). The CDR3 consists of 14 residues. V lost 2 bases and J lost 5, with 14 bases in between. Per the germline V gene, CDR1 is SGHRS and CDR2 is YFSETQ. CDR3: CASSLRGDPDEQYF. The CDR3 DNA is TGCGCCAGCAGCTTAAGGGGGGATCCGGACGAGCAGTACTTC. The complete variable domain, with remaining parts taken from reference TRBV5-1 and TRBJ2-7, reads KAGVTQTPRYLIKTRGQQVTLSCSPISGHRSVSWYQQTPGQGLQFLFEYFSETQRNKGNFPGRFSGRQFSNSRSEMNVSTLELGDSALYLCASSLRGDPDEQYFGPGTRLTVT.

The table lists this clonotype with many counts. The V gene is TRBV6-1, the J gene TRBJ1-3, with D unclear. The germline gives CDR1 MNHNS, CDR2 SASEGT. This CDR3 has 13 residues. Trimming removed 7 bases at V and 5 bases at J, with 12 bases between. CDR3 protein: CASIATYRNTIYF. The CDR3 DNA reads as TGTGCCAGCATTGCGACATACCGAAACACCATATATTTT.

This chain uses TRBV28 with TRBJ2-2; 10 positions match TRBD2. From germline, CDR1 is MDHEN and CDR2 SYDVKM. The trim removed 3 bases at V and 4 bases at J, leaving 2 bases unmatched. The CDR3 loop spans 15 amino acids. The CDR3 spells CASSFSGRATGELFF. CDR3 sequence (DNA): TGTGCCAGCAGTTTCAGCGGGAGGGCCACCGGGGAGCTGTTTTTT.

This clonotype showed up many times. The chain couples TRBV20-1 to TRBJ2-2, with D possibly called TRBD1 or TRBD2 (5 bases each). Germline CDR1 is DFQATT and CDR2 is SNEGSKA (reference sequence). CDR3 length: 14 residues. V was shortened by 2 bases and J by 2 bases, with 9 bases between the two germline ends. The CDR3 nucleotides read TGCAGTGCTAGAATCGGGGCCAACACCGGGGAGCTGTTTTTT. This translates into CSARIGANTGELFF.